This record concerns one T cell receptor beta chain sequence. This specimen comes from a study of control samples from healthy donors and cancer patients. CDR1 is SQVTM, CDR2 ANQGSEA, per germline. There are 12 residues in the CDR3. V dropped 4 bases and J dropped 8 bases, with 14 bases sitting between them. Using immunoSEQ multiplex PCR, the repertoire was profiled, and TCRdb retains in-frame clones only, with some absent. The sample has 60,000 to 75,000 clones; 80% to 90% are singletons. The rearrangement links TRBV29-1 to TRBJ1-2; D unclear. The sequence was collected from a woman aged 45 to 65 with head and neck cancer. Sequencing was performed on PBMCs. CDR3 nucleotide sequence: TGCAGCGTTGGAGAACCTGGGGAGGGCTACACCTTC. As protein: CSVGEPGEGYTF.